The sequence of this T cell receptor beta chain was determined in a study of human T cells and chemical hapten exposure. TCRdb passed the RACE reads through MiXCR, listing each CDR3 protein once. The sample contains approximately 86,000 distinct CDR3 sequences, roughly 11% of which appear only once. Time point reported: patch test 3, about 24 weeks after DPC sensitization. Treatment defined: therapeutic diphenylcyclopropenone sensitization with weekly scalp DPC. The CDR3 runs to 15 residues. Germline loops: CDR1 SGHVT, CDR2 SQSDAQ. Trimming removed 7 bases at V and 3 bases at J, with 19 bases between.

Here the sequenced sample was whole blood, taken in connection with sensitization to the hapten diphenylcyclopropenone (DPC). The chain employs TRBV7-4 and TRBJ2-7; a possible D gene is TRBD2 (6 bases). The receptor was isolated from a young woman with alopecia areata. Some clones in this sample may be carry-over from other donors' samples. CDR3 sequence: CASTVRPGSLYEQYF. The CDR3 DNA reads TGTGCCAGCACCGTTCGACCCGGGAGCCTCTACGAGCAGTACTTC.